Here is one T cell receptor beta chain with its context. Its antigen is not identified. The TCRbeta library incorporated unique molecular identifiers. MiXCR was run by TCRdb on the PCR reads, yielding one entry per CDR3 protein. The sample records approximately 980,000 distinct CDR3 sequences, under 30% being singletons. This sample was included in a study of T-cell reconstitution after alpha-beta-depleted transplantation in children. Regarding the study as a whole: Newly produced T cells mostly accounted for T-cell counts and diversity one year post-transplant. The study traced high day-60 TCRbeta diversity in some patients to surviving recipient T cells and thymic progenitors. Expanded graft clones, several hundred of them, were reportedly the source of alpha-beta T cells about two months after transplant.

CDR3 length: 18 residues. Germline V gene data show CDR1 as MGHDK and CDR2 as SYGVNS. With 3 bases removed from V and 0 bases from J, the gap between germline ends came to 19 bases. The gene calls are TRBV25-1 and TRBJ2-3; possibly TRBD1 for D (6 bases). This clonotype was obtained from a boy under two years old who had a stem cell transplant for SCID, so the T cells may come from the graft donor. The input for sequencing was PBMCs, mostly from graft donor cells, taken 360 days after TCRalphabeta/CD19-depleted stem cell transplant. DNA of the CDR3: TGTGCCAGCAGTGAGGCTCGCGGCGGGCAGGGGAGCACAGATACGCAGTATTTT. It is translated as CASSEARGGQGSTDTQYF.